The 4 T cell receptor beta chains in this list originate from one sample, sequenced in a study of vaccination effects on CD4 cells after COVID-19. These receptors' targets are unknown. Data came from immunoSEQ multiplex PCR; TCRdb stores just in-frame clones and leaves some out. The sample lists 40,000 to 55,000 clones; 76% were seen once. An approximately 10-day culture period preceded the isolation of CD4+ T cells. Infection dated between March and December 2020, before the Alpha, Beta and Delta variants reached the United States. Every participant took two doses of the BNT162b2 or mRNA-1273 vaccine. Source: CD4+ T cells from PBMCs cultured without peptide, taken after COVID-19 vaccination. The receptors here all came from a human donor who had a prior SARS-CoV-2 infection.

V gene TRBV19 combines with J gene TRBJ1-5; D uncertain. Deletions cut 9 bases from V and 5 bases from J, with 23 bases between. The CDR3 is 16 residues long. Germline values: CDR1 LNHDA, CDR2 SQIVND (reference sequence). This chain's CDR3 is CASLNRPSLVYQPQHF. Written as DNA, the CDR3 is TGTGCCAGCCTAAACCGTCCCTCACTTGTTTATCAGCCCCAGCATTTT.

The genes are TRBV7-9 and TRBJ1-2; D unclear. Trimming took 1 base from V and 4 from J, leaving 13 bases between them. Per the germline V gene, CDR1 is SEHNR and CDR2 is FQNEAQ (reference sequence). This CDR3 comprises 15 residues. The DNA for the CDR3 is TGTGCCAGCAGCTTAGAAGGGTTTGGAGGCTATGGCTACACCTTC. This translates into CASSLEGFGGYGYTF.

The chain combines TRBV2 with TRBJ2-3; D call uncertain. The CDR3 loop spans 11 amino acids. V dropped 6 bases and J dropped 7 bases, with 8 bases sitting between them. Germline loops: CDR1 SNHLY, CDR2 FYNNEI. The CDR3 region has the DNA TGTGCCAGCAGAGGCACGAATACGCAGTATTTT. Translation gives CASRGTNTQYF.

The CDR3 nucleotides are TGCGCCAGCAGCCAACGACAACTAGCGGATACGCAGTATTTT. Its translation is CASSQRQLADTQYF. V gene TRBV4-3 combines with J gene TRBJ2-3; 7 bases are shared with TRBD2. Germline V gene sequence: CDR1 LGHNA, CDR2 YSLEER. This CDR3 comprises 14 residues. Unmatched junction bases numbered 5, after V lost 2 bases and J lost 6 bases.